The 11 T cell receptor beta chains in this list originate from one sample, sequenced in a study of blood T cell repertoires in COVID-19 (dated by TCRdb to 2020 to 2022). Libraries were built with the immunoSEQ multiplex PCR assay. Here the immuneACCESS table is served through TCRdb, limited to in-frame sequences with V and J called. Missing clones are a known gap in these copies; in checked studies unresolved V genes cover under half, and the rest lacks a known reason. Counted in this sample were around 97,000 clones; roughly 87% of them appeared once. The ten most abundant clones make up 6.2% of the sample. The sample was peripheral blood. The receptors originated from a human donor in a cohort sampled during active COVID-19.

The rearrangement links TRBV9 to TRBJ1-2; D not certain. This CDR3 is built from 17 residues. Germline CDR1 and CDR2: SGDLS and YYNGEE. V lost 3 bases, J lost 4 bases, and 22 bases lay in between. This CDR3 is CASSAVGSGEGFYGYTF. CDR3 nucleotide sequence: TGTGCCAGCAGCGCGGTAGGTTCCGGGGAGGGCTTCTATGGCTACACCTTC.

The gene calls are TRBV19 and TRBJ1-2; possible D gene TRBD1, 5 bases. V lost 7 bases, J lost 4 bases, and 13 bases lay in between. The CDR3 loop spans 13 amino acids. Germline CDR1 is LNHDA and CDR2 is SQIVND (reference sequence). The CDR3 DNA reads as TGTGCCAGTAACCCCGGGGGTGTCTATGGCTACACCTTC. Amino acids: CASNPGGVYGYTF.

V gene TRBV28 combines with J gene TRBJ1-1; no clear D. The CDR3 extends over 13 amino acids. CDR1 is MDHEN and CDR2 is SYDVKM in the germline V gene. Trimming took off 4 bases at V and 2 bases at J, with 8 bases between the two ends. The CDR3: CASSSSINTEAFF. The CDR3 DNA sequence: TGTGCCAGCAGTTCCTCTATAAACACTGAAGCTTTCTTT.

This clone occurred once. This chain uses TRBV19 with TRBJ2-7; D not resolved. V was pared by 4 bases and J by 4 bases, with 11 bases between. This CDR3 is 13 amino acids long. CDR1 is LNHDA, CDR2 SQIVND, per germline (reference sequence). The CDR3 region is CASSRQATYEQYF. The CDR3 DNA follows: TGTGCCAGTAGTAGGCAGGCCACTTACGAGCAGTACTTC.

The chain uses TRBV6-5 and TRBJ1-2, with D hard to call. Germline CDR1 and CDR2: MNHEY and SVGAGI. Trimming shortened V by 2 bases and J by 4 bases, and 14 bases separated the two germline ends. The CDR3 loop spans 15 amino acids. CDR3 DNA: TGTGCCAGCAGTTACCAAGACTCCTACCTCTATGGCTACACCTTC. Encoded protein: CASSYQDSYLYGYTF.

The count of this clone is one. The chain is built from TRBV3-1 (or the pseudogene TRBV3-2) and TRBJ2-7; TRBD1 matches 8 bases. The CDR3 consists of 15 residues. Germline trimming cut 4 bases from V and 3 bases from J; bases unmatched to any gene: 8. The germline gives CDR1 LGHDT, CDR2 YNNKEL (reference sequence). This chain's CDR3 is CASSPSPGTGYEQYF. CDR3 bases: TGTGCCAGCAGCCCCTCCCCCGGGACAGGCTACGAGCAGTACTTC.

V and J are TRBV7-3 and TRBJ2-1, with D perhaps matching TRBD1 (6 bases). This CDR3 comprises 19 residues. V was trimmed by 0 bases and J by 4 bases, leaving 22 bases between them. CDR1 SGHTA and CDR2 FQGTGA come from the germline V gene. CDR3 bases: TGTGCCAGCAGCTTAACGCCCAGGGGTCCGGGACATACATACAATGAGCAGTTCTTC. Translation: CASSLTPRGPGHTYNEQFF. Full variable domain (missing parts from reference TRBV7-3 and TRBJ2-1): GAGVSQTPSNKVTEKGKYVELRCDPISGHTALYWYRQSLGQGPEFLIYFQGTGAADDSGLPNDRFFAVRPEGSVSTLKIQRTERGDSAVYLCASSLTPRGPGHTYNEQFFGPGTRLTVL.

The J gene is TRBJ2-1, the V gene TRBV11-3; D is possibly TRBD2 (6 bases). Germline assignment: CDR1 SGHNT and CDR2 YENEEA. The CDR3 spans 16 residues. Trimming left V 0 bases short and J 0 bases short, with 9 bases between. The CDR3 reads CASSLEAGGSYNEQFF. The CDR3 region has the DNA TGTGCCAGCAGCTTAGAGGCCGGGGGCTCCTACAATGAGCAGTTCTTC.

This clone appeared a single time. The V call is TRBV2, the J call TRBJ1-1; 7 nucleotides match TRBD1. The CDR3 is 13 amino acids. Germline trimming cut 6 bases from V and 6 bases from J; bases unmatched to any gene: 7. The germline gives CDR1 SNHLY, CDR2 FYNNEI. The CDR3 coding sequence is TGTGCCAGCAGCACCAACAGGGGCGCTGAAGCTTTCTTT. Amino acid sequence: CASSTNRGAEAFF.

This sequence joins TRBV5-6 and TRBJ2-3; unclear D gene. V lost 0 bases and J 0 bases, leaving 5 bases between the germline ends. Germline CDR1 SGHDT, CDR2 YYEEEE. The CDR3 has 14 residues. CDR3 residues: CASSLDRSTDTQYF. CDR3 nucleotides: TGTGCCAGCAGCTTGGACCGGAGCACAGATACGCAGTATTTT.

The chain has TRBV6-6 and TRBJ2-2; 12 bases are shared with TRBD2. The CDR3 is made up of 18 amino acids. The J segment lost 5 bases and the V segment lost 5 bases, leaving 12 bases of the junction unmatched. Germline-derived CDR1 and CDR2 are MNHNY and SVGAGI (reference sequence). As DNA, the CDR3 is TGTGCCAGCAGTCGATCTGCGACTAGCGGGAGTCTTACCGGGGAGCTGTTTTTT. Translating gives CASSRSATSGSLTGELFF.